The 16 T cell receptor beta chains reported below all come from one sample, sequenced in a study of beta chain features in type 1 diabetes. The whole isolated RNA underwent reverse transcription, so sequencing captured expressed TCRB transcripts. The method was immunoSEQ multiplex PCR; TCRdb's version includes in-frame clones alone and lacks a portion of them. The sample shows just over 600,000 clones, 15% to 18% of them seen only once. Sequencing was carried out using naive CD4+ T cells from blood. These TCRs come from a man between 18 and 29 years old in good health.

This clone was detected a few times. CDR3 region: CASSHGRAGDGYTF. DNA for the CDR3: TGCGCCAGCAGCCACGGGAGGGCAGGGGATGGCTACACCTTC. The chain has TRBV4-3 and TRBJ1-2; D possibly corresponds to TRBD1 (6 bases). The CDR3 totals 14 residues. Germline V gene data show CDR1 as LGHNA and CDR2 as YSLEER. Between the trimmed V and J ends, which lost 3 bases and 6 bases, there was a span of 14 bases.

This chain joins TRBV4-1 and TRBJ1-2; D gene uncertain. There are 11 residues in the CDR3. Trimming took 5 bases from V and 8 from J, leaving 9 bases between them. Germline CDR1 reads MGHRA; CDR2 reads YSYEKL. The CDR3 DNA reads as TGCGCCAGCAGCTGGAGTAAGGGCTACACCTTC. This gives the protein CASSWSKGYTF.

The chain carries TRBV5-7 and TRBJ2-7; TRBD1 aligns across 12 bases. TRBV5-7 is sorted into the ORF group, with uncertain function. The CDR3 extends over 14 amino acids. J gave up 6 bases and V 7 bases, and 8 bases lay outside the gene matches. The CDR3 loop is CASGVGTGGPEQYF. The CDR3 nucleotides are TGTGCCAGCGGGGTGGGGACAGGGGGCCCCGAGCAGTACTTC.

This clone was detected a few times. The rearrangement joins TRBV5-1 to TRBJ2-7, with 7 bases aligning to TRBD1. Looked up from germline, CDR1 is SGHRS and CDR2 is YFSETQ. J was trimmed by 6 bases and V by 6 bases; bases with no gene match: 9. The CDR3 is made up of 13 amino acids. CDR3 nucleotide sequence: TGCGCCAGCACCCTGACAGGGAAACGCGAGCAGTACTTC. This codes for CASTLTGKREQYF. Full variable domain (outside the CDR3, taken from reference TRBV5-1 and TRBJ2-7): KAGVTQTPRYLIKTRGQQVTLSCSPISGHRSVSWYQQTPGQGLQFLFEYFSETQRNKGNFPGRFSGRQFSNSRSEMNVSTLELGDSALYLCASTLTGKREQYFGPGTRLTVT.

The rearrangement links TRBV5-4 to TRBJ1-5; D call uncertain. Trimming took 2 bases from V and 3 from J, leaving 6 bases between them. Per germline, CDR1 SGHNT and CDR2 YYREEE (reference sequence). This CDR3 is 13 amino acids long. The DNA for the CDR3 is TGTGCCAGCAGCTTTGGAGACAATCAGCCCCAGCATTTT. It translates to CASSFGDNQPQHF.

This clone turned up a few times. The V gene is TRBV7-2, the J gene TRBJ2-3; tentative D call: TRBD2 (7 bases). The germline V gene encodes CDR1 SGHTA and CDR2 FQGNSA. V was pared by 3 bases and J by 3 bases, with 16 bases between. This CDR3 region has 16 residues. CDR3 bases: TGTGCCAGCAGCTTGTGGCGGGGAGGGGGAACAGATACGCAGTATTTT. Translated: CASSLWRGGGTDTQYF.

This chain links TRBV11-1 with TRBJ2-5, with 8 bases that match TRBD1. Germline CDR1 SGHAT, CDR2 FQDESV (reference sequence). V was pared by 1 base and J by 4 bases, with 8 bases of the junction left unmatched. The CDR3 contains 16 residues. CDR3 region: CASSLEGRGRGETQYF. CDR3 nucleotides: TGTGCCAGCAGCTTAGAAGGCAGGGGGCGCGGAGAGACCCAGTACTTC.

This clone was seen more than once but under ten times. This chain's CDR3 is CASSSRSRDGYTF. As DNA, the CDR3 is TGTGCCAGCAGCTCACGCAGTAGAGATGGCTACACCTTC. The chain uses TRBV7-2 and TRBJ1-2; D not resolved. The CDR3 length is 13 residues. Trimming cost V 4 bases and J 6 bases, with 12 bases left between them. Germline V lookup: CDR1 SGHTA, CDR2 FQGNSA.

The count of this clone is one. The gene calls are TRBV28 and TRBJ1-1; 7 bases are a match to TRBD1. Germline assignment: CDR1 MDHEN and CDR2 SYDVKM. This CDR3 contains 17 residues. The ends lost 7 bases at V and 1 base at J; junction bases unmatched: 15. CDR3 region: CASTLSRAGGGNTEAFF. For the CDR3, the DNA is TGTGCCAGCACCCTCTCGAGGGCAGGGGGAGGGAACACTGAAGCTTTCTTT.

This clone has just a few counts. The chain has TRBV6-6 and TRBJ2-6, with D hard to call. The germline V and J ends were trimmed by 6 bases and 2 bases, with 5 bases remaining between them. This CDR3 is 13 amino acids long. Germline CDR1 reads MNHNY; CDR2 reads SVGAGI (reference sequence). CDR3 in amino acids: CASSPPGANVLTF. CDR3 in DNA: TGTGCCAGCAGCCCCCCTGGGGCCAACGTCCTGACTTTC.

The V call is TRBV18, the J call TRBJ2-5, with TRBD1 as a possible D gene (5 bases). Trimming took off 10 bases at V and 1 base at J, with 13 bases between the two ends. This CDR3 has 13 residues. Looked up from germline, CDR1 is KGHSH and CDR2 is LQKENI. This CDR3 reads CAIRRQIQETQYF. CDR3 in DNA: TGTGCCATTCGGAGACAGATCCAAGAGACCCAGTACTTC.

CDR3: CASSPWDRAHEQYF. In DNA, the CDR3 is TGTGCCAGCAGCCCTTGGGACAGGGCCCACGAGCAGTACTTC. The chain recombines TRBV13 with TRBJ2-7, with 9 bases aligning to TRBD1. The CDR3 has 14 residues. Germline V gene data show CDR1 as PRHDT and CDR2 as FYEKMQ (reference sequence). V lost 5 bases, J lost 5 bases, and 7 bases stayed unmatched.

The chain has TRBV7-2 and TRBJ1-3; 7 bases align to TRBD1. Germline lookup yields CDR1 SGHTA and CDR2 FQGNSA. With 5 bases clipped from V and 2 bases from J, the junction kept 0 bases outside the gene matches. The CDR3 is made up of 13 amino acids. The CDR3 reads CASSQGAGNTIYF. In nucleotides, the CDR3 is TGTGCCAGCAGCCAGGGGGCTGGAAACACCATATATTTT. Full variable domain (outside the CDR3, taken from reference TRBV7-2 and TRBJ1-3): GAGVSQSPSNKVTEKGKDVELRCDPISGHTALYWYRQSLGQGLEFLIYFQGNSAPDKSGLPSDRFSAERTGGSVSTLTIQRTQQEDSAVYLCASSQGAGNTIYFGEGSWLTVV.

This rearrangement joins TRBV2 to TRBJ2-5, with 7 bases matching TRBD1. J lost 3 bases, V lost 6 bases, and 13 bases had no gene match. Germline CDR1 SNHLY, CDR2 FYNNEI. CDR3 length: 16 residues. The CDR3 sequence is CASRARLRQGKETQYF. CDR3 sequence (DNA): TGTGCCAGCAGGGCTCGCTTAAGACAGGGAAAAGAGACCCAGTACTTC.

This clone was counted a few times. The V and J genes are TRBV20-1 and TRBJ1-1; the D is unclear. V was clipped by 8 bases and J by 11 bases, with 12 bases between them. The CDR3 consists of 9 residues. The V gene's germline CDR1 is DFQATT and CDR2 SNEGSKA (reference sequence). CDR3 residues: CSPHSVAFF. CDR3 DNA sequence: TGCAGTCCCCACTCGGTGGCTTTCTTT.

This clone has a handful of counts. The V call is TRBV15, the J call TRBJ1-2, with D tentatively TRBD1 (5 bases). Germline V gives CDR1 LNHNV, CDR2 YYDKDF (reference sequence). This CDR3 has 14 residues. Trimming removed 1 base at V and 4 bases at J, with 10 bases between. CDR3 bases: TGTGCCACCAGCAGAGTTGGGGGATTCTATGGCTACACCTTC. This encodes CATSRVGGFYGYTF.